The subject of this entry is one TCR beta chain. All recovered Cohort 3 donors got two negative PCRs, got clearance, or saw symptom resolution. Measured with immunoSEQ multiplex PCR; TCRdb has only the in-frame clones, and not every one. The sample has about 330,000 clones, approximately 84% seen once. This specimen belongs to a study of blood T cell repertoires in COVID-19. The germline CDR1 and CDR2 sequences are LNHDA and SQIVND (reference sequence). The length of the CDR3 is 14 residues. Trimming stripped 3 bases from V and 4 bases from J, with 12 bases between. The sample was PBMCs or T cells enriched from blood (not recorded which). The V gene is TRBV19, the J gene TRBJ2-5; possible D gene TRBD1, 6 bases. This TCR was recovered from a woman aged 25 to 39 who had recovered from COVID-19. Here the CDR3 reads CASSIGRGRETQYF. The CDR3 coding sequence is TGTGCCAGTAGTATCGGCAGGGGCCGAGAGACCCAGTACTTC.